A few counts support the clone carrying this T cell receptor beta chain. TCRdb re-called the PCR reads with MiXCR, one entry per CDR3 protein. The data contain more than 450,000 distinct CDR3 sequences, around 23% of them singletons. This record belongs to a study of molecular identifiers for immune sequencing clone quantification. The V segment lost 2 bases and the J segment 4 bases; nucleotides outside the gene matches: 3. The CDR3 has 14 amino acids. Per germline, CDR1 SEHNR and CDR2 FQNEAQ (reference sequence). This rearrangement joins TRBV7-9 to TRBJ2-5; 8 bases map to TRBD2. The sequencing sample was made of naive CD8+ T cells from blood, with Jurkat cell RNA spiked in. The subset was: FACS-sorted CD8+CD4-CCR7+CD45RA+ naive T cells. This sequence originates from a human donor in good health. Some libraries in this study had Jurkat cell RNA spiked in. The CDR3, as DNA: TGTGCCAGCAGCTTATATAGCGGGATAGAGACCCAGTACTTC. Residues: CASSLYSGIETQYF.